This passage covers 14 T cell receptor beta chains from one sample sequenced in a study of T cell changes during pregnancy in multiple sclerosis. Clones were sequenced by immunoSEQ multiplex PCR, and TCRdb holds only the in-frame ones, with some missing. The sample lists fewer than 140,000 clones; 91% were seen once. Sequenced here: peripheral blood, sampled before pregnancy. The receptors were sampled from a female donor with multiple sclerosis, enrolled in a pregnancy study.

To note about this clone: The identical CDR3 is also encoded by other nucleotide sequences in the sample. This chain connects TRBV6-5 to TRBJ1-1; D may be TRBD1 (5 bases). V was trimmed by 8 bases and J by 2 bases, leaving 18 bases between them. The CDR3 spans 15 residues. The germline V gene has CDR1 MNHEY and CDR2 SVGAGI. The CDR3 DNA is TGTGCCAGCCGGAGGGGACCCTTGGGCAACACTGAAGCTTTCTTT. Residues: CASRRGPLGNTEAFF.

The chain recombines TRBV30 with TRBJ1-4, with 10 bases identical to TRBD1. Germline V gives CDR1 GTSNPN, CDR2 SVGIG (reference sequence). The ends lost 2 bases at V and 5 bases at J; junction bases unmatched: 2. CDR3 length: 14 residues. The CDR3 loop is CAWSMTGGNEKLFF. CDR3 DNA: TGTGCCTGGAGTATGACAGGGGGCAATGAAAAACTGTTTTTT.

V usage is TRBV6-5 and J usage is TRBJ2-7; D not certain. V gave up 6 bases and J gave up 0 bases, with 12 bases separating them. Germline-derived CDR1 and CDR2 are MNHEY and SVGAGI. The length of the CDR3 is 14 residues. CDR3 bases: TGTGCCAGCAGCTATACTTACAGCTCCTACGAGCAGTACTTC. Amino acid sequence: CASSYTYSSYEQYF.

The chain carries TRBV7-9 and TRBJ2-7; D unclear. Germline lookup yields CDR1 SEHNR and CDR2 FQNEAQ (reference sequence). This CDR3 has 12 residues. Trimming removed 5 bases from V and 1 base from J, with 6 bases in between. The CDR3 DNA is TGTGCCAGCAGCCGGGTGTCCTACGAGCAGTACTTC. Residues: CASSRVSYEQYF.

This chain joins TRBV6-1 and TRBJ2-7; D not resolved. Trimming took off 5 bases at V and 1 base at J, with 12 bases between the two ends. The CDR3 runs 14 residues. CDR1 and CDR2 (germline): MNHNS, SASEGT. The CDR3 loop is CASSNSFFSYEQYF. CDR3 coding DNA: TGTGCCAGCAGTAACAGTTTCTTTTCCTACGAGCAGTACTTC.

V is TRBV7-9 and J is TRBJ2-7; tentative D call: TRBD1 (6 bases). The CDR3 consists of 15 residues. The V gene's germline CDR1 is SEHNR and CDR2 FQNEAQ (reference sequence). The V gene lost 3 bases and the J gene lost 5 bases, with 17 bases spanning the gap. The CDR3 reads CASSFQGRVMDEQYF. CDR3 sequence (DNA): TGTGCCAGCAGCTTCCAGGGGCGGGTGATGGACGAGCAGTACTTC.

The gene calls are TRBV5-1 and TRBJ2-1; 7 bases are shared with TRBD1. V trimming: 4 bases; J trimming: 4 bases; junction bases outside the gene matches: 5. The CDR3 covers 14 residues. Germline CDR1 and CDR2: SGHRS and YFSETQ. In DNA form, the CDR3 reads TGCGCCAGCAGCGCACCGGGACAGTACAATGAGCAGTTCTTC. It translates to CASSAPGQYNEQFF.

This chain joins TRBV6-6 and TRBJ2-2; tentatively, D is TRBD2 (5 bases). From germline, CDR1 is MNHNY and CDR2 SVGAGI (reference sequence). The V and J ends lost 4 bases and 1 base respectively, with 10 bases between them. The CDR3 contains 15 residues. CDR3 bases: TGTGCCAGCAGTTTGAGGGAAAAGAACACCGGGGAGCTGTTTTTT. Amino acid sequence: CASSLREKNTGELFF.

This chain links TRBV6-5 with TRBJ1-3; 7 bases are shared with TRBD1. CDR3 length: 15 residues. V was pared by 2 bases and J by 4 bases, with 5 bases of the junction left unmatched. Germline V gives CDR1 MNHEY, CDR2 SVGAGI. This chain's CDR3 is CASSYDREPGNTIYF. The CDR3 DNA follows: TGTGCCAGCAGTTACGACAGGGAACCGGGAAACACCATATATTTT.

This chain connects TRBV30 to TRBJ1-5; the match to TRBD1 covers 9 bases. The CDR3 runs 14 residues. Per germline, CDR1 GTSNPN and CDR2 SVGIG (reference sequence). Unmatched junction bases numbered 4, after V lost 3 bases and J lost 4 bases. The CDR3 bases are TGTGCCTGGAGAGGGACAGGGTGGAATCAGCCCCAGCATTTT. It translates to CAWRGTGWNQPQHF.

This clone was detected once. The rearrangement uses TRBV5-6 and TRBJ1-6; 7 bases align to TRBD1. V gave up 4 bases and J gave up 6 bases; unmatched junction bases: 4. Germline CDR1 and CDR2: SGHDT and YYEEEE. There are 14 residues in the CDR3. The CDR3 spells CASSQDRVNSPLHF. The DNA for the CDR3 is TGTGCCAGCAGCCAAGACAGGGTTAATTCACCCCTCCACTTT.

The rearrangement uses TRBV30 and TRBJ2-3, with 9 bases matching TRBD2. J lost 4 bases, V lost 5 bases, and 4 bases had no gene match. Germline V gene data show CDR1 as GTSNPN and CDR2 as SVGIG (reference sequence). The CDR3 extends over 13 amino acids. The DNA for the CDR3 is TGTGCCTGGGGGACTAGCATTCCAGATACGCAGTATTTT. This codes for CAWGTSIPDTQYF.

This chain connects TRBV2 to TRBJ2-1; 10 bases map to TRBD2. The CDR3 is 17 amino acids. J was trimmed by 8 bases and V by 3 bases; bases with no gene match: 13. Germline loops: CDR1 SNHLY, CDR2 FYNNEI. CDR3 nucleotide sequence: TGTGCCAGCAGTGACATTTTTCTAGCGGGAGTGAGCGATGAGCAGTTCTTC. The encoded protein is CASSDIFLAGVSDEQFF.

The chain joins TRBV7-2 to TRBJ2-5; D is possibly TRBD2 (7 bases). The V gene's germline CDR1 is SGHTA and CDR2 FQGNSA. The germline V and J ends were trimmed by 1 base and 5 bases, with 14 bases remaining between them. This CDR3 region has 15 residues. The chain's CDR3 is CASSLVGGRRETQYF. The CDR3, as DNA: TGTGCCAGCAGCTTAGTGGGGGGGCGCCGGGAGACCCAGTACTTC.